Each of the 31 T cell receptor beta chains below was sequenced from the same sample in a study of CD8+ T cells in alopecia areata. RNA extraction and reverse transcription yielded cDNA as sequencing template. Clones were sequenced by immunoSEQ multiplex PCR, and TCRdb holds only the in-frame ones, with some missing. Here the sample spans about 110,000 clones, less than 90% being singletons. The treatment denotes: oral pan-JAK inhibitor, 5-10 mg twice daily. The starting material was CD8+ T cells sorted from blood, obtained at week 24, from a patient treated with tofacitinib. The receptors stem from a human donor with alopecia areata.

CDR3 amino acids: CASSLVGLMEETQYF. The CDR3 DNA reads as TGTGCCAGCAGCTTAGTCGGACTTATGGAAGAGACCCAGTACTTC. The genes are TRBV7-9 and TRBJ2-5, with a possible D match to TRBD2 (5 bases). From germline, CDR1 is SEHNR and CDR2 FQNEAQ (reference sequence). The CDR3 runs to 15 residues. Trimming took off 1 base at V and 3 bases at J, with 12 bases between the two ends.

The chain couples TRBV27 to TRBJ2-2, with TRBD2 matching 8 bases. This CDR3 comprises 15 residues. Germline CDR1 and CDR2: MNHEY and SMNVEV (reference sequence). V shed 5 bases and J 4 bases; nucleotides not matched to a gene: 6. CDR3 region: CASSRDSGITGELFF. The DNA for the CDR3 is TGTGCCAGCAGTCGGGATAGCGGGATCACCGGGGAGCTGTTTTTT.

This chain uses TRBV29-1 with TRBJ1-1; D remains unclear. This CDR3 comprises 11 residues. Germline loops: CDR1 SQVTM, CDR2 ANQGSEA. This CDR3 reads CTDGLNTEAFF. The CDR3 nucleotides read TGCACCGACGGATTGAACACTGAAGCTTTCTTT.

V and J are TRBV5-1 and TRBJ2-2; 10 nucleotides agree with TRBD1. The CDR3 has 17 amino acids. The germline V gene encodes CDR1 SGHRS and CDR2 YFSETQ. The V segment lost 3 bases and the J segment 1 base; nucleotides outside the gene matches: 6. DNA for the CDR3: TGCGCCAGCAGCTCCGCTGGGACAGGGGAGAACACCGGGGAGCTGTTTTTT. It is translated as CASSSAGTGENTGELFF.

This clone was seen only once. The chain combines TRBV6-5 with TRBJ1-2; D may be TRBD1 (6 bases). This CDR3 region has 14 residues. Germline values: CDR1 MNHEY, CDR2 SVGAGI. Trimming took off 5 bases at V and 6 bases at J, with 16 bases between the two ends. CDR3 nucleotide sequence: TGTGCCAGCAGTGTGGGGGGCAGGTTTGATGGCTACACCTTC. It codes for CASSVGGRFDGYTF.

V gene TRBV4-3 combines with J gene TRBJ2-3, with a tentative D call TRBD2 (6 bases). Trimming took off 1 base at V and 1 base at J, with 9 bases between the two ends. The CDR3 length is 15 residues. Germline V CDR1 and CDR2: LGHNA, YSLEER. The CDR3 DNA reads TGCGCCAGCAGCCAAGTCGCTAGCGGCACAGATACGCAGTATTTT. Its translation is CASSQVASGTDTQYF.

The V gene is TRBV7-9, the J gene TRBJ1-1; 10 nucleotides match TRBD1. V trimming: 4 bases; J trimming: 1 base; junction bases outside the gene matches: 0. The CDR3 contains 14 residues. In germline, CDR1 is SEHNR, CDR2 FQNEAQ (reference sequence). The CDR3 loop reads CASSWDRGNTEAFF. The CDR3 region has the DNA TGTGCCAGCAGCTGGGACAGGGGGAACACTGAAGCTTTCTTT.

The CDR3 nucleotides read TGTGCCAGCAGCTTAAGAACTGAGCAGTTCTTC. It encodes CASSLRTEQFF. The rearrangement joins TRBV7-2 to TRBJ2-1, with no clear D. The CDR3 is made up of 11 amino acids. Germline CDR1 and CDR2: SGHTA and FQGNSA. The germline V and J ends were trimmed by 2 bases and 9 bases, with 5 bases remaining between them.

The chain has TRBV18 and TRBJ1-2; D is possibly TRBD1 (5 bases). Germline V gene data show CDR1 as KGHSH and CDR2 as LQKENI. The length of the CDR3 is 16 residues. The V end was cut by 3 bases, the J end by 4 bases, with 18 bases between. CDR3 amino acids: CASSPSGSLRGYGYTF. The CDR3 DNA sequence: TGTGCCAGCTCACCTTCTGGAAGCTTAAGGGGCTATGGCTACACCTTC.

The V call is TRBV4-3, the J call TRBJ1-6; D is unclear. Per germline, CDR1 LGHNA and CDR2 YSLEER. This CDR3 is 18 amino acids long. Trimming pared 1 base from V and 0 bases from J, leaving 13 bases between. CDR3 in amino acids: CASSQGAAGLSYNSPLHF. Written as DNA, the CDR3 is TGCGCCAGCAGCCAAGGAGCCGCGGGTCTCTCCTATAATTCACCCCTCCACTTT.

Concerning this clone: This is likely an artifact of a read error, given a far larger clone one base away. Other nucleotide sequences from this sample produce the same CDR3. The J gene is TRBJ2-1, the V gene TRBV6-4, with TRBD2 matching 8 bases. Germline CDR1 MRHNA, CDR2 SNTAGT. Trimming cost V 4 bases and J 10 bases; bases outside gene matches: 12. The CDR3 runs 15 residues. CDR3 coding DNA: TGTGCCAGCAGTGTTGACGGGGGGGCGGGCAACGAGCAGTTCTTC. Translation: CASSVDGGAGNEQFF.

This chain joins TRBV5-1 and TRBJ2-4; maybe TRBD1 (6 bases). CDR3 size: 18 residues. The V end lost 3 bases, the J end lost 0 bases, and 19 bases lay between the germline ends. Germline-derived CDR1 and CDR2 are SGHRS and YFSETQ. This CDR3 reads CASSSTSGTPLAKNIQYF. The CDR3 nucleotides are TGCGCCAGCAGCTCTACGTCCGGGACACCTTTAGCCAAAAACATTCAGTACTTC.

The chain couples TRBV4-1 to TRBJ2-2; 7 nucleotides line up with TRBD1. Trimming removed 1 base from V and 5 bases from J; junction bases left unmatched: 10. CDR1 MGHRA and CDR2 YSYEKL come from the germline V gene. The CDR3 is 17 residues long. In DNA form, the CDR3 reads TGCGCCAGCAGCCAAGGACCCGACAGGGTGCTAACCGGGGAGCTGTTTTTT. Protein sequence: CASSQGPDRVLTGELFF.

V usage is TRBV4-1 and J usage is TRBJ2-2, with 7 bases identical to TRBD1. CDR1 is MGHRA, CDR2 YSYEKL, per germline. The CDR3 consists of 15 residues. V trimming: 1 base; J trimming: 5 bases; junction bases outside the gene matches: 4. The CDR3 DNA reads as TGCGCCAGCAGCCAAGTGGCAGGGGGTACCGGGGAGCTGTTTTTT. This translates into CASSQVAGGTGELFF.

This chain joins TRBV7-9 and TRBJ2-3, with a tentative D call TRBD2 (6 bases). Trimming stripped 5 bases from V and 0 bases from J, with 15 bases between. Germline V gives CDR1 SEHNR, CDR2 FQNEAQ (reference sequence). CDR3 size: 16 residues. The CDR3 DNA reads TGTGCCAGCAGCCCCCTGGGGGGTACTAGCACAGATACGCAGTATTTT. Protein sequence: CASSPLGGTSTDTQYF. The entire variable domain, with the rest obtained from reference TRBV7-9 and TRBJ2-3, is as follows: DTGVSQNPRHKITKRGQNVTFRCDPISEHNRLYWYRQTLGQGPEFLTYFQNEAQLEKSRLLSDRFSAERPKGSFSTLEIQRTEQGDSAMYLCASSPLGGTSTDTQYFGPGTRLTVL.

This sequence joins TRBV7-2 and TRBJ2-7; tentative D call: TRBD1 (6 bases). Germline CDR1 SGHTA, CDR2 FQGNSA. The CDR3 sequence is 17 residues long. Trimming removed 5 bases at V and 2 bases at J, with 22 bases between. The chain's CDR3 is CASSPSPGTPLAYEQYF. In DNA form, the CDR3 reads TGTGCCAGCAGCCCTAGCCCAGGGACACCCCTGGCCTACGAGCAGTACTTC.

J is TRBJ2-7 and V is TRBV20-1; D is perhaps TRBD2 (6 bases). Germline V gene data show CDR1 as DFQATT and CDR2 as SNEGSKA (reference sequence). Trimming removed 2 bases from V and 6 bases from J, with 8 bases in between. CDR3 length equals 11 residues. DNA of the CDR3: TGCAGTGCTAGACGGGGAGGCGAGCAGTACTTC. Translation: CSARRGGEQYF.

This chain uses TRBV6-6 with TRBJ2-1; D might be TRBD1 (6 bases). The germline V gene has CDR1 MNHNY and CDR2 SVGAGI (reference sequence). Trimming cost V 5 bases and J 11 bases, with 13 bases left between them. The CDR3 contains 12 residues. CDR3 sequence: CASSHRDYKQFF. CDR3 nucleotides: TGTGCCAGCAGTCACAGGGATTATAAGCAGTTCTTC.

The V call is TRBV27, the J call TRBJ2-7; no clear D. The CDR3 length is 13 residues. V lost 5 bases and J lost 6, with 14 bases in between. Germline V gene data show CDR1 as MNHEY and CDR2 as SMNVEV (reference sequence). The CDR3 region has the DNA TGTGCCAGCAGTCCCCGATTGAGGCTCGAGCAGTACTTC. It encodes CASSPRLRLEQYF.

V gene TRBV4-3 combines with J gene TRBJ2-3; no clear D gene. The CDR3 is 16 amino acids. The V end was cut by 1 base, the J end by 4 bases, with 15 bases between. Germline CDR1 and CDR2: LGHNA and YSLEER. The DNA for the CDR3 is TGCGCCAGCAGCCAAGGGTTGAACCCGAGCCCAGATACGCAGTATTTT. It is translated as CASSQGLNPSPDTQYF.

The chain combines TRBV30 with TRBJ1-1; unclear D gene. The germline V gene encodes CDR1 GTSNPN and CDR2 SVGIG (reference sequence). V lost 0 bases and J lost 4, with 6 bases in between. The CDR3 spans 12 residues. CDR3 loop: CAWSVSSTEAFF. CDR3 nucleotide sequence: TGTGCCTGGAGTGTATCTTCCACTGAAGCTTTCTTT.

The V call is TRBV13, the J call TRBJ2-5, with a weak D call TRBD1 (7 bases). The ends were cut back, 2 bases at V and 3 bases at J, with 13 bases in the middle. The length of the CDR3 is 15 residues. Germline V gene sequence: CDR1 PRHDT, CDR2 FYEKMQ (reference sequence). CDR3 residues: CASSLFGRGEETQYF. The CDR3, as DNA: TGTGCCAGCAGCTTATTTGGCAGGGGGGAAGAGACCCAGTACTTC.

The chain has TRBV5-6 and TRBJ2-7; tentatively, D is TRBD1 (6 bases). The V end lost 3 bases, the J end lost 0 bases, and 13 bases lay between the germline ends. This CDR3 has 15 amino acids. Per germline, CDR1 SGHDT and CDR2 YYEEEE. The CDR3 is CASSWGRGFSYEQYF. The CDR3 coding sequence is TGTGCCAGCAGCTGGGGCAGGGGCTTCTCCTACGAGCAGTACTTC.

A single count supports this clone. The chain recombines TRBV30 with TRBJ2-7; weak D call: TRBD1 (6 bases). Germline loops: CDR1 GTSNPN, CDR2 SVGIG (reference sequence). This CDR3 has 13 amino acids. The V end lost 2 bases, the J end lost 5 bases, and 13 bases lay between the germline ends. The CDR3 bases are TGTGCCTGGAGTCACACTCCAGGGGACGAGCAGTACTTC. Protein sequence: CAWSHTPGDEQYF.

V is TRBV2 and J is TRBJ1-1, with TRBD1 matching over 7 bases. V was clipped by 6 bases and J by 6 bases; unmatched bases: 13. Germline CDR1 is SNHLY and CDR2 is FYNNEI. The CDR3 spans 15 residues. The CDR3 DNA is TGTGCCAGCAGCGCCGCCGTAGGGGGCGTCCCTGAAGCTTTCTTT. Protein sequence: CASSAAVGGVPEAFF.

The chain recombines TRBV7-9 with TRBJ1-4; D is unclear. The length of the CDR3 is 16 residues. Between the trimmed V and J ends, which lost 6 bases and 8 bases, there was a span of 22 bases. CDR1 SEHNR and CDR2 FQNEAQ come from the germline V gene (reference sequence). CDR3 loop: CASSLPWAETGEKLFF. The CDR3 DNA sequence: TGTGCCAGCAGTTTACCATGGGCAGAGACGGGAGAAAAACTGTTTTTT.

The J gene is TRBJ2-1, the V gene TRBV7-9; D call uncertain. Trimming left V 3 bases short and J 3 bases short, with 9 bases between. Germline values: CDR1 SEHNR, CDR2 FQNEAQ (reference sequence). This CDR3 has 14 residues. The CDR3 sequence: CASSFESFYNEQFF. The CDR3 DNA follows: TGTGCCAGCAGCTTCGAATCTTTCTACAATGAGCAGTTCTTC.

Turning to this clone: A junction end diverges from the germline sequence, so it may reflect a read error. The chain couples TRBV7-7 to TRBJ2-5; no clear D gene. The CDR3 is made up of 13 amino acids. CDR1 is SSHAT, CDR2 FNYEAQ, per germline (reference sequence). Here the CDR3 DNA reads TGTGCTAGCAGCTTGACGGTCCAAGAGACCCAGTACTTC. Protein: CASSLTVQETQYF.

The CDR3 nucleotides are TGTGCCAGCAGCTTGGCCTATGGGACTACCTTTCAAGAGACCCAGTACTTC. Translation: CASSLAYGTTFQETQYF. The chain couples TRBV5-6 to TRBJ2-5; 7 nucleotides line up with TRBD2. The germline CDR1 and CDR2 sequences are SGHDT and YYEEEE. The V segment lost 0 bases and the J segment 2 bases; nucleotides outside the gene matches: 10. The CDR3 has 17 amino acids. Supplemented by reference TRBV5-6 and TRBJ2-5, the full variable domain reads DAGVTQSPTHLIKTRGQQVTLRCSPKSGHDTVSWYQQALGQGPQFIFQYYEEEERQRGNFPDRFSGHQFPNYSSELNVNALLLGDSALYLCASSLAYGTTFQETQYFGPGTRLLVL.

J is TRBJ2-1 and V is TRBV29-1, with D tentatively TRBD2 (6 bases). CDR3 length: 15 residues. CDR1 and CDR2 (germline): SQVTM, ANQGSEA. Trimming left V 4 bases short and J 0 bases short, with 13 bases between. The CDR3 coding sequence is TGCAGCGTTGTACGCGGGGATAGCTCCTACAATGAGCAGTTCTTC. Residues: CSVVRGDSSYNEQFF.

Points on this clone: The same CDR3 also results from other DNA sequences found in this sample. This rearrangement joins TRBV19 to TRBJ2-3; either TRBD1 or TRBD2 may fit D (5 bases each). This CDR3 contains 13 residues. Trimming shortened V by 3 bases and J by 6 bases, and 10 bases separated the two germline ends. Germline-derived CDR1 and CDR2 are LNHDA and SQIVND (reference sequence). The CDR3: CASSMTGTDTQYF. The CDR3 DNA reads as TGTGCCAGTAGTATGACGGGGACGGATACGCAGTATTTT.